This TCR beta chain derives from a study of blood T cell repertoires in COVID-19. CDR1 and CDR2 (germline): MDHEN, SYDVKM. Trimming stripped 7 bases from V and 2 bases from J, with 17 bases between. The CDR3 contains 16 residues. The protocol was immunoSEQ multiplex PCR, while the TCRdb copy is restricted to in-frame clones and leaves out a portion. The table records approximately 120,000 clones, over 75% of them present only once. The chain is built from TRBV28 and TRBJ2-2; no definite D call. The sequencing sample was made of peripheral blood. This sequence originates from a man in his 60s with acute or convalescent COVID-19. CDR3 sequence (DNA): TGTGCCAGCACCCCCAGCGCAGCGACTAACACCGGGGAGCTGTTTTTT. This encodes CASTPSAATNTGELFF.